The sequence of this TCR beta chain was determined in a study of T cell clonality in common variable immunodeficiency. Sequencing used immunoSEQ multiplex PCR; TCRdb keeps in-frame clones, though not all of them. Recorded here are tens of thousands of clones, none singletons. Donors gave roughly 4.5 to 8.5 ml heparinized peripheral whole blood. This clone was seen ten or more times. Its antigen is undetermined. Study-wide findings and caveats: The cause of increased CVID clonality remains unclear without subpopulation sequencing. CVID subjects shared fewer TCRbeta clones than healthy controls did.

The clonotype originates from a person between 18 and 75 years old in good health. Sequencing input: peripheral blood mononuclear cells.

CDR3: CSATRIQTNTGELFF. The CDR3 DNA, read in part, is TGCAGTGCTACACGGATACAGACGAACACCGGGGAG. V gene TRBV20-1 combines with J gene TRBJ2-2; D gene ambiguous. The missing CDR3 end, 3 residues past where the read stops, is filled in from the germline J gene. The CDR3 loop spans 15 amino acids. The germline V gene encodes CDR1 DFQATT and CDR2 SNEGSKA (reference sequence). The germline V and J ends were trimmed by 4 bases and 0 bases, with 12 bases remaining between them.